Listed below are T cell receptor beta chains from one sample, sequenced in a study of T-cell memory formation after mild COVID-19. TCRdb reprocessed the 5' RACE reads via MiXCR and lists one record per CDR3 protein. The sample has some 210,000 distinct CDR3 sequences; about 17% are singletons. The sequenced sample consisted of PBMCs or a T cell subset sorted from them (not recorded which). The receptors come from an adult woman who had mild COVID-19 (a few samples of this study predate the infection). Cell type and time point are not known. Each CDR3 is given with its conserved first and last residue. D genes are given only for firm matches. Size is omitted from some rows. Given values are once, few, many or a class for expanded clones.

clone size	V gene	D gene	J gene	CDR3 protein	CDR3 DNA
few	TRBV14	NA	TRBJ2-1	CASSHVYRGAGQFF	TGTGCCAGCAGCCACGTCTACAGGGGAGCGGGGCAGTTCTTC
many	TRBV3-1	TRBD1	TRBJ1-1	CASSLGQGMNTEAFF	TGTGCCAGCAGCCTAGGACAGGGAATGAACACTGAAGCTTTCTTT
many	TRBV6-5	NA	TRBJ1-5	CASSYEGNQPQHF	TGTGCCAGCAGTTACGAGGGAAATCAGCCCCAGCATTTT
NA	TRBV7-9	TRBD1	TRBJ2-2	CASSPTGRNTGELFF	TGTGCCAGCAGCCCGACAGGGAGGAACACCGGGGAGCTGTTTTTT
few	TRBV4-3	NA	TRBJ2-6	CASSQDRASRSGANVLTF	TGCGCCAGCAGCCAAGATCGTGCCAGCCGCTCTGGGGCCAACGTCCTGACTTTC
NA	TRBV12-3/TRBV12-4	NA	TRBJ1-1	CASRGSGVRTEAFF	TGTGCCAGTAGAGGTAGCGGGGTTCGGACTGAAGCTTTCTTT
NA	TRBV5-1	NA	TRBJ1-2	CASSLAGGTNYGYTF	TGCGCCAGCAGCTTGGCCGGGGGGACTAACTATGGCTACACCTTC
NA	TRBV6-2/TRBV6-3	NA	TRBJ1-2	CASSIRTPPYGYTF	TGTGCCAGCAGTATCCGGACGCCGCCCTATGGCTACACCTTC
NA	TRBV12-3/TRBV12-4	NA	TRBJ1-6	CASSFKRHDSPLHF	TGTGCCAGCAGTTTCAAAAGGCACGATTCACCCCTCCACTTT
NA	TRBV21-1	NA	TRBJ2-4	CASSSAPAGVLLDKNIQYF	TGTGCCAGCAGCTCCGCCCCCGCAGGGGTCCTTTTAGACAAAAACATTCAGTACTTC
NA	TRBV7-9	NA	TRBJ2-3	CASSSFLTDTQYF	TGTGCCAGCAGCTCATTCCTCACAGATACGCAGTATTTT
few	TRBV7-9	TRBD2	TRBJ2-5	CASSSPGLAGGSQETQYF	TGTGCCAGCAGCTCCCCGGGACTAGCGGGGGGAAGCCAAGAGACCCAGTACTTC
many	TRBV7-2	TRBD1	TRBJ2-7	CASSLAQGAGEQYF	TGTGCCAGCAGCTTAGCCCAGGGGGCAGGCGAGCAGTACTTC
few	TRBV12-3/TRBV12-4	TRBD1	TRBJ2-5	CASSSDRGEETQYF	TGTGCCAGCAGCTCTGACAGGGGCGAGGAGACCCAGTACTTC
few	TRBV12-3/TRBV12-4	NA	TRBJ2-6	CASSLRAGANVLTF	TGTGCCAGCAGTTTAAGGGCTGGGGCCAACGTCCTGACTTTC
NA	TRBV4-1	TRBD1	TRBJ1-1	CASRPAGTGSSWNTEAFF	TGCGCCAGCAGACCCGCCGGGACAGGGTCTTCATGGAACACTGAAGCTTTCTTT
NA	TRBV5-1	NA	TRBJ1-5	CASSWEGNQPQHF	TGCGCCAGCAGCTGGGAGGGCAATCAGCCCCAGCATTTT
few	TRBV5-1	TRBD1	TRBJ2-7	CASSEGTGNKYEQYF	TGCGCCAGCAGCGAGGGGACAGGGAACAAGTACGAGCAGTACTTC
few	TRBV20-1	NA	TRBJ2-7	CSASSVLINSYEQYF	TGCAGTGCTAGCTCCGTCCTCATTAACTCCTACGAGCAGTACTTC
few	TRBV24-1	NA	TRBJ2-3	CATSELEDTQYF	TGTGCCACCAGTGAACTGGAAGATACGCAGTATTTT
NA	TRBV5-1	NA	TRBJ2-1	CASSLRPTGNNEQFF	TGCGCCAGCAGCTTGCGCCCAACAGGGAACAATGAGCAGTTCTTC
NA	TRBV12-3/TRBV12-4	NA	TRBJ1-2	CASSLGGGGDYGYTF	TGTGCCAGCAGCCTGGGGGGAGGGGGGGACTATGGCTACACCTTC
few	TRBV9	TRBD2	TRBJ2-1	CASSVAGGAVNEQFF	TGTGCCAGCAGCGTAGCCGGGGGGGCCGTCAATGAGCAGTTCTTC
many	TRBV5-1	NA	TRBJ2-1	CASTLALTYNEQFF	TGCGCCAGCACCCTAGCACTAACCTACAATGAGCAGTTCTTC
few	TRBV7-2	NA	TRBJ2-1	CASSMTATSYNEQFF	TGTGCCAGCAGCATGACAGCGACCTCCTACAATGAGCAGTTCTTC
few	TRBV4-3	NA	TRBJ1-2	CASSQDRSGGYTF	TGCGCCAGCAGCCAAGATCGGAGTGGCGGCTACACCTTC
few	TRBV2	NA	TRBJ2-3	CASIIREWTDTQYF	TGTGCCAGCATAATACGGGAGTGGACAGATACGCAGTATTTT
few	TRBV7-9	TRBD1	TRBJ1-1	CASFGTAYNTEAFF	TGTGCCAGCTTCGGGACAGCTTATAACACTGAAGCTTTCTTT
few	TRBV18	NA	TRBJ1-5	CASSPSGTQPQHF	TGTGCCAGCTCACCCTCAGGGACTCAGCCCCAGCATTTT
NA	TRBV3-1	NA	TRBJ2-7	CASTDGGAGQYF	TGTGCCAGCACCGACGGGGGCGCTGGGCAGTACTTC
NA	TRBV11-1	NA	TRBJ1-1	CASSLRALTGNTEAFF	TGTGCCAGCAGCTTACGGGCCCTGACGGGGAACACTGAAGCTTTCTTT
NA	TRBV5-1	TRBD2	TRBJ2-1	CASKLGPSGGYNEQFF	TGCGCCAGCAAATTGGGGCCTAGCGGGGGGTACAATGAGCAGTTCTTC
NA	TRBV21-1	NA	TRBJ2-7	CASSRTGLYEQYF	TGTGCCAGCAGCAGGACAGGTCTCTACGAGCAGTACTTC
many	TRBV10-3	NA	TRBJ1-3	CAISEKGSGNTIYF	TGTGCCATCAGTGAGAAGGGCTCTGGAAACACCATATATTTT
few	TRBV20-1	TRBD1	TRBJ2-7	CSARFRTGPYEQYF	TGCAGTGCTAGATTTCGGACAGGGCCCTACGAGCAGTACTTC
NA	TRBV1	NA	TRBJ1-6	CTSSQVSKARVIGTLHF	TGCACCAGCAGCCAAGTTAGTAAGGCCCGGGTAATCGGGACCCTCCACTTT
few	TRBV2	NA	TRBJ1-4	CASSLHSGSLLEKLFF	TGTGCCAGCAGTCTGCACTCAGGGTCTCTGTTGGAAAAACTGTTTTTT
few	TRBV6-1	TRBD1	TRBJ1-1	CASSENRGLTEAFF	TGTGCCAGCAGTGAAAACAGGGGGTTGACTGAAGCTTTCTTT
few	TRBV5-1	TRBD2	TRBJ2-7	CASSLAPSGNYEQYF	TGCGCCAGCAGCTTGGCCCCTAGCGGGAACTACGAGCAGTACTTC